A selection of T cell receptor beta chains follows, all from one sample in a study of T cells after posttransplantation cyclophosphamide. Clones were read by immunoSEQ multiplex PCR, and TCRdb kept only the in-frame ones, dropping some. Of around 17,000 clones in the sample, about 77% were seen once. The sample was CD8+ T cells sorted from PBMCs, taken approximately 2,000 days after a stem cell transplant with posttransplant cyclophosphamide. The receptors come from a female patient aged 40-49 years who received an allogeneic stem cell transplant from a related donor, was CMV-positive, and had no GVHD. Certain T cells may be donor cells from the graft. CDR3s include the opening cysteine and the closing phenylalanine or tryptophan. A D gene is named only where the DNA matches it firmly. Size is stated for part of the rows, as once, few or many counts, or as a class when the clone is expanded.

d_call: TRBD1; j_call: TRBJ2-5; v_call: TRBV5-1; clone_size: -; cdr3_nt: TGCGCCAGCGATACTCGGGACAGGGCAGAGACCCAGTACTTC; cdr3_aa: CASDTRDRAETQYF
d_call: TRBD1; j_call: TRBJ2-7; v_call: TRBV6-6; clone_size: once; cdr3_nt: TGTGCCAGCATCGGGGGACAGGGACTGTACTTC; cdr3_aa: CASIGGQGLYF
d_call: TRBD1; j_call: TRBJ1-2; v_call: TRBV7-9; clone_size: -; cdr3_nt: TGTGCCAGCAGCGCCGGACAGGTCTATGGCTACACCTTC; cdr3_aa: CASSAGQVYGYTF
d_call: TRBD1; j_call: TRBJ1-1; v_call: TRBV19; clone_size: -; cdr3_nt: TGTGCCAGTAGTATGTACAGGGACAGAATGAACACTGAAGCTTTCTTT; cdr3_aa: CASSMYRDRMNTEAFF
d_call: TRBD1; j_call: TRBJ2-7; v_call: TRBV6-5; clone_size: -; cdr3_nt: TGTGCCAGCAGTTACGATTCCGGGACAGGCGAACAGTACTTC; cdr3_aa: CASSYDSGTGEQYF
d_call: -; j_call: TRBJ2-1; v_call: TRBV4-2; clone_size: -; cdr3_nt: TGTGCCAGCAGCCAAGATGCCGGGGTACCCTACAATGAGCAGTTCTTC; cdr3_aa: CASSQDAGVPYNEQFF
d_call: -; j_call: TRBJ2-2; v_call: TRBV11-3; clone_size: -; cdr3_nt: TGTGCCAGCAGCTCCAGGGGTGGTGACACCGGGGAGCTGTTTTTT; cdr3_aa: CASSSRGGDTGELFF
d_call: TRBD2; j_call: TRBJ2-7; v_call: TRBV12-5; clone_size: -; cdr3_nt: TGTGCTAGTGGCCCGGGACTAGCGACCTCCTACGAGCAGTACTTC; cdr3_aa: CASGPGLATSYEQYF
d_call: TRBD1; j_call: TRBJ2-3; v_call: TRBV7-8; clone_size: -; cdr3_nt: TGTGCCAGCAGTTTCGGGACAGGGGGCACAGATACGCAGTATTTT; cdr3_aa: CASSFGTGGTDTQYF
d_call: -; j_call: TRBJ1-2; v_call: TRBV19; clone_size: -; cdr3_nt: TGTGCCAGTAGTATACTCCTCGCGGCAGATTGGAGGAACGGCTACACCTTC; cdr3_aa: CASSILLAADWRNGYTF
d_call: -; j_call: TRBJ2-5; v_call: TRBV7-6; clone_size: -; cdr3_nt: TGTGCCAGCAGCTTAGCGCCGGGGGTCACCCAAGAGACCCAGTACTTC; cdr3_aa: CASSLAPGVTQETQYF
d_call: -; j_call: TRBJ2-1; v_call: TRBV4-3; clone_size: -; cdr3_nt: TGCGCCAGCAGCCAAGAGAGCTCCTACAATGAGCAGTTCTTC; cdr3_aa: CASSQESSYNEQFF
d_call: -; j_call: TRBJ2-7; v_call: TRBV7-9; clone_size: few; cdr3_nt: TGTGCCAGCGTCCAAGGACAGATTCCCTACGAGCAGTACTTC; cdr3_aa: CASVQGQIPYEQYF
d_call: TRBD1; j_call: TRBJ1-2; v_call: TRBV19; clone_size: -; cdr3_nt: TGTGCCAGTAGTATAGAGCCCTTGGACAGGGACTATGGCTACACCTTC; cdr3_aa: CASSIEPLDRDYGYTF
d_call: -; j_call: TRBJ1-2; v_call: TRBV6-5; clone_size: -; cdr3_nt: TGTGCCAGCAGGGTAGGGGTGTATGGCTACACCTTC; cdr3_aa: CASRVGVYGYTF
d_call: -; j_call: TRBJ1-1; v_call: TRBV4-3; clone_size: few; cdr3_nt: TGCGCCAGCAGCCAACTTTTGGGGCAGTACACTGAAGCTTTCTTT; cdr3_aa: CASSQLLGQYTEAFF
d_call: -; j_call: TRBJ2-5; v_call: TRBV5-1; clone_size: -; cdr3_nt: TGCGCCAGCTCACTAACCTGGGAGACCCAGTACTTC; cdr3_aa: CASSLTWETQYF
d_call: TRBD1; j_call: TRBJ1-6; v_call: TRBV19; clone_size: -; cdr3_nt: TGTGCCAGTAGTATTACAGGGGAAGGAGTTTCACCCCTCCACTTT; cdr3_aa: CASSITGEGVSPLHF
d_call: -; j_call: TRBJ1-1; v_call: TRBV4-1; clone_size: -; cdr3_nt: TGCGCCAGCAGCCAAGTTGGAGGGCAGTTTGAAGCTTTCTTT; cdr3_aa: CASSQVGGQFEAFF
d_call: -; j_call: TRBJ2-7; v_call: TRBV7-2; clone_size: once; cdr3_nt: TGTGCCAGCAGCTTATTTTCGGAGGGCGAGCAGTACTTC; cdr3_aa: CASSLFSEGEQYF
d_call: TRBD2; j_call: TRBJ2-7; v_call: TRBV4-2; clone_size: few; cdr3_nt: TGTGCCAGCAGCCATCCCTCCGGGACTACTCTCTACGAGCAGTACTTC; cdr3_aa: CASSHPSGTTLYEQYF
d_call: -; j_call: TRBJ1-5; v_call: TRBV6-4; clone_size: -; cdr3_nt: TGTGCCAGCAGTGACGGGCAGGGCCAGCCCCAGCATTTT; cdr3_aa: CASSDGQGQPQHF
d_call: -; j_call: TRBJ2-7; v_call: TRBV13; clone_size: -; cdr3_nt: TGTGCCAGCAGCTCCTCCCCGCGAACCTCCTACGAGCAGTACTTC; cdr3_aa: CASSSSPRTSYEQYF
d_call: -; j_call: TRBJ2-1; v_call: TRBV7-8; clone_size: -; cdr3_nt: TGTGCCAGCAAGGCTGGCGGAGGGCCGAACAATGAGCAGTTCTTC; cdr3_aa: CASKAGGGPNNEQFF
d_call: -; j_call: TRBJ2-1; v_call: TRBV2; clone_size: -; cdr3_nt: TGTGCCAGCGGTGAAGGAGGGGGCCGTCCCAATGAGCAGTTCTTC; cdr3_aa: CASGEGGGRPNEQFF
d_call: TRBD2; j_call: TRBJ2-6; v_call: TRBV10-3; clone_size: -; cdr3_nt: TGTGCCACCCCCCGGGAGGGAACTAGCTCCGGGGCCAACGTCCTGACTTTC; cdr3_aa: CATPREGTSSGANVLTF
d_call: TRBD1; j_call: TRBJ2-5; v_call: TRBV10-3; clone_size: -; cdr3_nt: TGTGCCATCAGCTACGACAGGGTCGCGCGGTTGGAGACCCAGTACTTC; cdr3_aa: CAISYDRVARLETQYF
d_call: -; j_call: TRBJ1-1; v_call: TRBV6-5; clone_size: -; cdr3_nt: TGTGCCAGCGCCCCCTCCGAGGACACTGAAGCTTTCTTT; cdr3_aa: CASAPSEDTEAFF
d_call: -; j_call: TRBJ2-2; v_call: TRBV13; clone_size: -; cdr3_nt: TGTGCCAGCAGCTCCCAGGAGGGCGCCGGGGAGCTGTTTTTT; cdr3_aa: CASSSQEGAGELFF
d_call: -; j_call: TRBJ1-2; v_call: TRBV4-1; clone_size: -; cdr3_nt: TGCGCCAGCAGCCAAGTAAGCGTTAACTATGGCTACACCTTC; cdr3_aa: CASSQVSVNYGYTF
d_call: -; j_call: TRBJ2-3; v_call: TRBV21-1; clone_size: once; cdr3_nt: TGTGCCAGCAGCACACCCAGGACTAGCGGGGGCCCTGTTAGCACAGATACGCAGTATTTT; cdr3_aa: CASSTPRTSGGPVSTDTQYF
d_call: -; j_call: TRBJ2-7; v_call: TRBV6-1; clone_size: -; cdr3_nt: TGTGCCAGCAGTGAACGAGACAGTCCTCTCTACGAGCAGTACTTC; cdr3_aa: CASSERDSPLYEQYF
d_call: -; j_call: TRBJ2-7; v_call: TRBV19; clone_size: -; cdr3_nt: TGTGCCAGTAGTATAACTGGTGATATCTCCTACGAGCAGTACTTC; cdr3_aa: CASSITGDISYEQYF
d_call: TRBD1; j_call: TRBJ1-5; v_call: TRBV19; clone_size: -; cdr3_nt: TGTGCCAGTAGTGTCGGCAGGGGGAATCAGCCCCAGCATTTT; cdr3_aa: CASSVGRGNQPQHF